The 32 T cell receptor beta chains reported below all come from one sample, sequenced in a study of T cell repertoires in cytomegalovirus infection. MiXCR, applied by TCRdb to the reads, yields one record per CDR3 protein. The sample holds some 400,000 distinct CDR3 sequences, 30% to 40% seen once. The sequenced sample consisted of PBMCs. The receptors were gathered from a human donor in good health (CMV status not recorded). Some clones in this sample may be carry-over from other donors' samples.

Concerning this clonotype itself: Sequence at one end of the junction differs from germline and may be a read error. This chain connects TRBV19 to TRBJ1-1, with 7 bases matching TRBD1. This CDR3 spans 13 amino acids. Germline assignment: CDR1 LNHDA and CDR2 SQIVND (reference sequence). CDR3 sequence (DNA): TGTGCCAGTAGCCGGACAGGTCACACTGAAGCTTTATTT. Its protein is CASSRTGHTEALF.

This clonotype occurred once. The genes are TRBV5-4 and TRBJ2-1; D is possibly TRBD2 (6 bases). With 4 bases removed from V and 14 bases from J, the gap between germline ends came to 31 bases. Per germline, CDR1 SGHNT and CDR2 YYREEE (reference sequence). The CDR3 sequence is 17 residues long. The chain's CDR3 is CASSAIEDSGAYKEKFF. The CDR3 bases are TGTGCCAGCAGCGCTATCGAGGATAGCGGAGCGTACAAGGAGAAGTTCTTC. Together with reference TRBV5-4 and TRBJ2-1, the CDR3 gives the full variable domain: ETGVTQSPTHLIKTRGQQVTLRCSSQSGHNTVSWYQQALGQGPQFIFQYYREEENGRGNFPPRFSGLQFPNYSSELNVNALELDDSALYLCASSAIEDSGAYKEKFFGPGTRLTVL.

In this sample, this clonotype turned up a few times. V is TRBV20-1 and J is TRBJ2-1, with D hard to call. Germline loops: CDR1 DFQATT, CDR2 SNEGSKA (reference sequence). The CDR3 consists of 12 residues. Trimming removed 7 bases from V and 5 bases from J, with 12 bases in between. CDR3 amino acids: CSGSVNNNEQFF. The CDR3, as DNA: TGCAGTGGGTCCGTAAATAACAATGAGCAGTTCTTC.

V gene TRBV6-2 or TRBV6-3 combines with J gene TRBJ1-1, with D possibly TRBD1 on 5 matching bases. V was shortened by 6 bases and J by 5 bases, with 19 bases between the two germline ends. Germline V gene sequence: CDR1 MNHEY, CDR2 SVGEGT. The CDR3 runs to 15 residues. This CDR3 reads CASRKAGGTGTEAFF. The CDR3 bases are TGTGCCAGCAGAAAAGCTGGGGGAACGGGTACTGAAGCTTTCTTT.

This chain connects TRBV18 to TRBJ1-6; D gene unclear. Germline V gene sequence: CDR1 KGHSH, CDR2 LQKENI. The V and J ends lost 3 bases and 14 bases respectively, with 17 bases between them. The CDR3 consists of 14 residues. The CDR3 DNA follows: TGTGCCAGCTCACCTCAAGCGGGAGAATCGGCCCTCCACTTT. It codes for CASSPQAGESALHF.

This chain connects TRBV7-6 to TRBJ2-1; 10 bases are a match to TRBD2. CDR3 size: 17 residues. Unmatched junction bases numbered 12, after V lost 5 bases and J lost 5 bases. Germline CDR1 reads SGHVS; CDR2 reads FNYEAQ. This CDR3 is CASSPGLSSGGDNEQFF. For the CDR3, the DNA is TGTGCCAGCAGCCCAGGATTATCTAGCGGGGGAGACAATGAGCAGTTCTTC.

This clonotype was recorded a few times. The chain joins TRBV5-4 to TRBJ2-1, with TRBD2 matching 9 bases. The CDR3 totals 16 residues. CDR1 is SGHNT and CDR2 is YYREEE in the germline V gene (reference sequence). Trimming at V came to 0 bases and at J to 6 bases, leaving 7 bases not matched to a gene. The CDR3 loop reads CASSLAPGLALNEQFF. DNA for the CDR3: TGTGCCAGCAGCTTGGCCCCGGGACTAGCCCTCAATGAGCAGTTCTTC. Variable domain in full (rest from reference TRBV5-4 and TRBJ2-1): ETGVTQSPTHLIKTRGQQVTLRCSSQSGHNTVSWYQQALGQGPQFIFQYYREEENGRGNFPPRFSGLQFPNYSSELNVNALELDDSALYLCASSLAPGLALNEQFFGPGTRLTVL.

This clonotype was counted ten times or more. V and J are TRBV7-2 and TRBJ2-4; TRBD1 matches at 7 bases. Losses at the gene ends were 3 bases for V and 6 bases for J; bases not matched to a gene: 8. Germline CDR1 is SGHTA and CDR2 is FQGNSA. This CDR3 has 15 amino acids. CDR3 amino acids: CASSLDPGTANIQYF. CDR3 nucleotides: TGTGCCAGCAGCTTGGATCCCGGGACAGCAAACATTCAGTACTTC.

The count of this clonotype is one. The chain joins TRBV27 to TRBJ2-7, with 11 bases lining up with TRBD1. The junction had 8 bases not matched to a gene; V was cut back by 3 bases and J by 1 base. The CDR3 sequence is 17 residues long. Looked up from germline, CDR1 is MNHEY and CDR2 is SMNVEV (reference sequence). CDR3 nucleotides: TGTGCCAGCAGTTTGCTACCAGGACAGGGGGCTTCCTACGAGCAGTACTTC. Translating gives CASSLLPGQGASYEQYF.

There are many counts of this clonotype. The V call is TRBV7-2, the J call TRBJ1-4, with 7 bases lining up with TRBD1. V was clipped by 6 bases and J by 7 bases; unmatched bases: 11. The V gene's germline CDR1 is SGHTA and CDR2 FQGNSA. This CDR3 region has 15 residues. CDR3 residues: CASSLGRGQGEKLFF. Written as DNA, the CDR3 is TGTGCCAGCAGTCTAGGGAGGGGGCAAGGTGAAAAACTGTTTTTT.

This clonotype came up a few times. The genes are TRBV5-1 and TRBJ2-1; tentatively, D is TRBD1 or TRBD2 (5 bases each). With 4 bases removed from V and 5 bases from J, the gap between germline ends came to 16 bases. This CDR3 region has 15 residues. The germline gives CDR1 SGHRS, CDR2 YFSETQ. The CDR3 DNA reads as TGCGCCAGCAGCCGGGGACGGCCGGGGAACAATGAGCAGTTCTTC. Amino acids: CASSRGRPGNNEQFF.

The chain is built from TRBV4-3 and TRBJ2-7, with D possibly called TRBD1 or TRBD2 (5 bases each). The length of the CDR3 is 15 residues. Between the trimmed V and J ends, which lost 0 bases and 1 base, there was a span of 10 bases. From germline, CDR1 is LGHNA and CDR2 YSLEER. CDR3 DNA sequence: TGCGCCAGCAGCCAAGAGGTCTGGGGGTCCTACGAGCAGTACTTC. Translated: CASSQEVWGSYEQYF.

This chain uses TRBV11-2 with TRBJ2-7, with TRBD1 as a possible D gene (7 bases). The CDR3 has 14 amino acids. CDR1 is SGHAT and CDR2 is FQNNGV in the germline V gene. The V end was cut by 5 bases, the J end by 2 bases, with 13 bases between. Here the CDR3 DNA reads TGTGCCAGCAGCCAGGGGGGCCCCCCCTACGAGCAGTACTTC. This encodes CASSQGGPPYEQYF.

A note on this clonotype: Since a much larger clone is just one base distant, this may be a read error. The V and J genes are TRBV4-2 and TRBJ2-3; a weak D match, TRBD1 (6 bases). Gene TRBJ1-5 matches the end of the DNA better, so the J call may be wrong. This CDR3 region has 14 residues. Germline V gene lookup returns CDR1 LGHNA and CDR2 YNFKEQ. Written as DNA, the CDR3 is TGTGCCAGCAGCCCCGGACAGAACACAGATACGCAGCATTTT. It encodes CASSPGQNTDTQHF.

This clonotype appeared a few times. The chain is built from TRBV6-1 and TRBJ2-7, with D hard to call. Germline CDR1 MNHNS, CDR2 SASEGT. V was cut by 3 bases and J by 2 bases, with 11 bases left in between. The CDR3 loop spans 14 amino acids. The CDR3 DNA follows: TGTGCCAGCAGTGATGGATGGATGGCCTACGAGCAGTACTTC. It translates to CASSDGWMAYEQYF.

With respect to this clonotype: The junction differs from germline at one of its ends, possibly a read error. The rearrangement links TRBV2 to TRBJ2-5, with D perhaps TRBD2 (5 bases). CDR1 and CDR2 from the germline V gene are SNHLY and FYNNEI. The CDR3 has 15 residues. CDR3 DNA sequence: TGTGACAGCAGCTTGATTAGGGAGTGGCAAGAGACCCAGTACTTC. Translation gives CDSSLIREWQETQYF.

The V gene is TRBV28, the J gene TRBJ2-7, with 8 bases matching TRBD1. Germline V gene sequence: CDR1 MDHEN, CDR2 SYDVKM. The junction had 7 bases not matched to a gene; V was cut back by 5 bases and J by 4 bases. CDR3 length equals 14 residues. CDR3 sequence (DNA): TGTGCCAGCAGTCCCCGGGACAGGCGGTACGAGCAGTACTTC. Protein sequence: CASSPRDRRYEQYF.

This clonotype was counted only a few times. The CDR3 DNA follows: TGCGCCAGCAGCCAAGAGGGGCGGGGCGGGGCGGAGACCCAGTACTTC. It encodes CASSQEGRGGAETQYF. The chain recombines TRBV4-1 with TRBJ2-5; a possible D gene is TRBD2 (6 bases). In germline, CDR1 is MGHRA, CDR2 YSYEKL. V dropped 0 bases and J dropped 5 bases, with 16 bases sitting between them. The CDR3 has 16 amino acids.

This chain connects TRBV15 to TRBJ2-1; D uncertain. Trimming took off 5 bases at V and 10 bases at J, with 15 bases between the two ends. This CDR3 contains 13 residues. Germline lookup yields CDR1 LNHNV and CDR2 YYDKDF (reference sequence). The CDR3 DNA is TGTGCCACCAGCGGGCGACGGGCCTCAGAGCAGTTCTTC. The encoded protein is CATSGRRASEQFF.

The chain uses TRBV20-1 and TRBJ1-5; tentatively, D is TRBD1 (5 bases). Trimming left V 6 bases short and J 10 bases short, with 19 bases between. CDR3 size: 13 residues. Germline assignment: CDR1 DFQATT and CDR2 SNEGSKA (reference sequence). As DNA, the CDR3 is TGCAGTGCCAGGGCGGTGATATCAGATCCCCAGCATTTT. It codes for CSARAVISDPQHF.

The chain carries TRBV4-1 and TRBJ2-3, with D unresolved. The V gene's germline CDR1 is MGHRA and CDR2 YSYEKL. Trimming cost V 1 base and J 6 bases, with 20 bases left between them. This CDR3 spans 17 amino acids. Here the CDR3 DNA reads TGCGCCAGCAGCCAAGGCGAGGATCAAAAAGGAGCGGATACGCAGTATTTT. Protein product: CASSQGEDQKGADTQYF.

This clonotype occurred once. Mismatch with germline at one junction end may stem from a read error. The CDR3 DNA is TGTGCCAGCAGCTACCGTCGGGACAGAGGCACAGATACGAAGTATTTT. Its protein product is CASSYRRDRGTDTKYF. The gene calls are TRBV7-6 and TRBJ2-3; 7 positions match TRBD1. CDR3 length equals 16 residues. CDR1 is SGHVS, CDR2 FNYEAQ, per germline.

This clonotype appeared a few times. The chain links TRBV20-1 to TRBJ1-2; D unresolved. In germline, CDR1 is DFQATT, CDR2 SNEGSKA (reference sequence). The CDR3 loop spans 12 amino acids. Trimming took 6 bases from V and 6 from J, leaving 14 bases between them. The CDR3 DNA follows: TGCAGTGCCGGGTTGGACTGGGATGGCTACACCTTC. Translation: CSAGLDWDGYTF.

This clonotype was picked up a small number of times. The gene calls are TRBV28 and TRBJ2-1, with a possible D match to TRBD2 (6 bases). The V and J ends lost 5 bases and 7 bases respectively, with 21 bases between them. In germline, CDR1 is MDHEN, CDR2 SYDVKM. The length of the CDR3 is 16 residues. In nucleotides, the CDR3 is TGTGCCAGCAGTACTCCGACTAGTCGCTTTACGAATGAGCAGTTCTTC. This gives the protein CASSTPTSRFTNEQFF.

As regards this clonotype: As the CDR3 is not closed by the conserved phenylalanine or tryptophan, this likely results from a read error. V is TRBV6-1 and J is TRBJ1-5; D perhaps matches TRBD1 (6 bases). The CDR3 contains 17 residues. Trimming shortened V by 1 base and J by 1 base, and 14 bases separated the two germline ends. CDR1 is MNHNS, CDR2 SASEGT, per germline. CDR3 sequence: CASSEGRGAKSNQPQHV. CDR3 bases: TGTGCCAGCAGTGAAGGTCGGGGGGCGAAGAGCAATCAGCCCCAGCATGTT.

This clonotype was counted ten times or more. The rearrangement joins TRBV7-8 to TRBJ1-5, with D possibly being TRBD1 (5 bases). This CDR3 contains 14 residues. Germline values: CDR1 SGHVS, CDR2 FQNEAQ. The V and J ends lost 7 bases and 1 base respectively, with 11 bases between them. Here the CDR3 DNA reads TGTGCCAGCACATGGAGGGGCAGCAATCAGCCCCAGCATTTT. It codes for CASTWRGSNQPQHF.

In this sample, this clonotype turned up a few times. V gene TRBV20-1 combines with J gene TRBJ2-7, with D unresolved. Germline-derived CDR1 and CDR2 are DFQATT and SNEGSKA (reference sequence). CDR3 length equals 13 residues. V lost 6 bases, J lost 2 bases, and 14 bases lay in between. The CDR3 nucleotides are TGCAGTGCACAGAAAGGACCGACCTACGAGCAGTACTTC. As protein: CSAQKGPTYEQYF.

This clonotype was counted a few times. The chain uses TRBV5-4 and TRBJ1-5; TRBD1 might be the D (6 bases). This CDR3 is built from 15 residues. Germline loops: CDR1 SGHNT, CDR2 YYREEE (reference sequence). Trimming pared 1 base from V and 4 bases from J, leaving 12 bases between. CDR3 sequence reads: CASSLSPGANQPQHF. For the CDR3, the DNA is TGTGCCAGCAGCTTGTCCCCAGGGGCTAATCAGCCCCAGCATTTT.

This clonotype was seen once. The rearrangement uses TRBV14 and TRBJ1-4; D call uncertain. The CDR3 is 12 residues long. The V end was cut by 4 bases, the J end by 8 bases, with 8 bases between. The germline V gene has CDR1 SGHDN and CDR2 FVKESK. Written as DNA, the CDR3 is TGTGCCAGCAGCCGGAGCGGGGAAAAACTGTTTTTT. Protein product: CASSRSGEKLFF.

On this clonotype itself: In this CDR3 the conserved last residue, phenylalanine or tryptophan, is missing, so a read error is likely. The J gene is TRBJ1-3, the V gene TRBV7-9, with a tentative D call TRBD1 (5 bases). Germline-derived CDR1 and CDR2 are SEHNR and FQNEAQ (reference sequence). There are 12 residues in the CDR3. V dropped 4 bases and J dropped 5 bases, with 6 bases sitting between them. CDR3 in DNA: TGTGCCAGCAGCTCGGACAGAAACACCATATATCTT. It specifies CASSSDRNTIYL.

Turning to this clonotype: Since a much larger clone is just one base distant, this may be a read error. The chain has TRBV7-2 and TRBJ2-3; D assignment may be TRBD1 or TRBD2 (6 bases each). CDR1 is SGHTA and CDR2 is FQGNSA in the germline V gene. The CDR3 runs to 16 residues. The germline V and J ends were trimmed by 5 bases and 0 bases, with 15 bases remaining between them. CDR3 coding DNA: TGTGCCAGCAGCCAGTTTGGGGGGCCAAGCACAGATACGCAGTATTTT. Translated, it gives CASSQFGGPSTDTQYF.

The sample holds a few counts of this clonotype. The V and J genes are TRBV28 and TRBJ2-3; D might be TRBD1 or TRBD2, each matching 5 bases. The CDR3 sequence is 16 residues long. V was pared by 6 bases and J by 2 bases, with 18 bases between. Per germline, CDR1 MDHEN and CDR2 SYDVKM. CDR3 region: CASSKYGTGLTDTQYF. The CDR3, as DNA: TGTGCCAGCAGCAAATACGGGACCGGACTCACAGATACGCAGTATTTT. The whole variable domain, filled in from reference TRBV28 and TRBJ2-3, reads DVKVTQSSRYLVKRTGEKVFLECVQDMDHENMFWYRQDPGLGLRLIYFSYDVKMKEKGDIPEGYSVSREKKERFSLILESASTNQTSMYLCASSKYGTGLTDTQYFGPGTRLTVL.